A selection of T cell receptor beta chains follows, all from one sample in a study of blood T cell repertoires in COVID-19. The method was immunoSEQ multiplex PCR; TCRdb's version includes in-frame clones alone and lacks a portion of them. Of roughly 200,000 clones in the sample, more than 70% were seen once. The specimen was peripheral blood. The receptors were gathered from a woman aged 80 or older with active or convalescent COVID-19. CDR3s include the opening cysteine and the closing phenylalanine or tryptophan. The order of the fields is D gene, J gene, clone size, V gene, CDR3 DNA, CDR3 protein. D genes are given only for firm matches. Clone size is shown for a subset of rows, as once, few, many or a class of expanded clone.

D gene: TRBD1
J gene: TRBJ1-6
clone size: -
V gene: TRBV7-9
CDR3 DNA: TGTGCCAGCAGCTTACAAGGGGGCGAGTCACCCCTCCACTTT
CDR3 protein: CASSLQGGESPLHF

D gene: TRBD1
J gene: TRBJ1-2
clone size: -
V gene: TRBV5-4
CDR3 DNA: TGTGCCAGCTCATCGGGACAGGAAGGGGGCTACACCTTC
CDR3 protein: CASSSGQEGGYTF

D gene: TRBD1
J gene: TRBJ2-6
clone size: few
V gene: TRBV28
CDR3 DNA: TGTGCCAGCAGTTCCGGGACAGGTAACTCTGGGGCCAACGTCCTGACTTTC
CDR3 protein: CASSSGTGNSGANVLTF

D gene: -
J gene: TRBJ2-7
clone size: once
V gene: TRBV15
CDR3 DNA: TGTGCCACCAGCTCCCCGAAGGGGCGAAATGCCTACGAGCAGTACTTC
CDR3 protein: CATSSPKGRNAYEQYF

D gene: TRBD1
J gene: TRBJ2-3
clone size: -
V gene: TRBV19
CDR3 DNA: TGTGCCAGTAGTATAGATTTTGGGACAGCCACTAGCACAGATACGCAGTATTTT
CDR3 protein: CASSIDFGTATSTDTQYF

D gene: -
J gene: TRBJ1-2
clone size: -
V gene: TRBV28
CDR3 DNA: TGTGCCAGCGCGAGCCGGGGCTACACCTTC
CDR3 protein: CASASRGYTF

D gene: -
J gene: TRBJ1-3
clone size: -
V gene: TRBV28
CDR3 DNA: TGTGCCAGCAGTTCCAGGCAGACAGCCGGTCTGAGAAACACCATATATTTT
CDR3 protein: CASSSRQTAGLRNTIYF

D gene: -
J gene: TRBJ2-2
clone size: -
V gene: TRBV10-3
CDR3 DNA: TGTGCCATCAGTGAGTCGGGTGAGGCTAACACCGGGGAGCTGTTTTTT
CDR3 protein: CAISESGEANTGELFF

D gene: -
J gene: TRBJ2-7
clone size: -
V gene: TRBV30
CDR3 DNA: TGTGCCTGGCTCTCTGACACCCAGTACGAGCAGTACTTC
CDR3 protein: CAWLSDTQYEQYF

D gene: TRBD1
J gene: TRBJ1-2
clone size: many
V gene: TRBV28
CDR3 DNA: TGTGCCAGCAGTCCTCCCGGGACAGGGGGTTATGGCTACACCTTC
CDR3 protein: CASSPPGTGGYGYTF

D gene: -
J gene: TRBJ2-6
clone size: few
V gene: TRBV4-2
CDR3 DNA: TGTGCCAGCAGCCAAGATGGGTGGACAGCTGGGGCCAACGTCCTGACTTTC
CDR3 protein: CASSQDGWTAGANVLTF

D gene: TRBD1
J gene: TRBJ2-2
clone size: -
V gene: TRBV7-2
CDR3 DNA: TGTGCCAGCAGCCCCTCCGGGACAGGGGGCACCGGGGAGCTGTTTTTT
CDR3 protein: CASSPSGTGGTGELFF

D gene: -
J gene: TRBJ1-1
clone size: -
V gene: TRBV5-4
CDR3 DNA: TGTGCCAGCAGCTCCCCAACCAACAGGGACACTGAAGCTTTCTTT
CDR3 protein: CASSSPTNRDTEAFF

D gene: -
J gene: TRBJ2-7
clone size: -
V gene: TRBV11-2
CDR3 DNA: TGTGCCAGCAGCAGACTGGGTCCCGAGCAGTACTTC
CDR3 protein: CASSRLGPEQYF

D gene: TRBD1
J gene: TRBJ1-2
clone size: -
V gene: TRBV6-5
CDR3 DNA: TGTGCCAGCCTTGGAACAGGGGGCAGCTATGGCTACACCTTC
CDR3 protein: CASLGTGGSYGYTF

D gene: -
J gene: TRBJ1-2
clone size: -
V gene: TRBV28
CDR3 DNA: TGTGCCAGCAATCCCGGGGTCACGGATGGCTACACCTTC
CDR3 protein: CASNPGVTDGYTF

D gene: -
J gene: TRBJ2-2
clone size: -
V gene: TRBV7-9
CDR3 DNA: TGTGCCAGCACACCGGGGAACACCGGGGAGCTGTTTTTT
CDR3 protein: CASTPGNTGELFF

D gene: -
J gene: TRBJ1-2
clone size: -
V gene: TRBV27
CDR3 DNA: TGTGCCAGCAGTCCCCCCGGCGGTAACTATGGCTACACCTTC
CDR3 protein: CASSPPGGNYGYTF

D gene: -
J gene: TRBJ1-1
clone size: -
V gene: TRBV9
CDR3 DNA: TGTGCCAGCAGCCCATCAGGGGAAACTGAAGCTTTCTTT
CDR3 protein: CASSPSGETEAFF

D gene: -
J gene: TRBJ2-7
clone size: few
V gene: TRBV5-1
CDR3 DNA: TGCGCCAGCAGCCAGGGGGGTAGCTCCTACGAGCAGTACTTC
CDR3 protein: CASSQGGSSYEQYF

D gene: -
J gene: TRBJ1-1
clone size: -
V gene: TRBV18
CDR3 DNA: TGTGCCAGCTCACCACCGGGTCGCGGGGCAGCTTTCTTT
CDR3 protein: CASSPPGRGAAFF

D gene: -
J gene: TRBJ2-3
clone size: -
V gene: TRBV4-1
CDR3 DNA: TGCGCCAGCACCAACCAGGGTGTACAGGATACCACAGATACGCAGTATTTT
CDR3 protein: CASTNQGVQDTTDTQYF

D gene: -
J gene: TRBJ2-3
clone size: -
V gene: TRBV28
CDR3 DNA: TGTGCCAGCAGTTTTAAACAGGAGTTCTATATCCCTGCTAGCACAGATACGCAGTATTTT
CDR3 protein: CASSFKQEFYIPASTDTQYF

D gene: TRBD2
J gene: TRBJ2-7
clone size: -
V gene: TRBV5-1
CDR3 DNA: TGCGCCAGCAGCTGGACTAGCGGGGCCACCTACGAGCAGTACTTC
CDR3 protein: CASSWTSGATYEQYF

D gene: TRBD1
J gene: TRBJ2-7
clone size: -
V gene: TRBV6-2/TRBV6-3
CDR3 DNA: TGTGCCAGCAGTGACGGGCTAGGACAGGGGAGCTCCGAGCAGTACTTC
CDR3 protein: CASSDGLGQGSSEQYF

D gene: -
J gene: TRBJ2-5
clone size: -
V gene: TRBV6-2/TRBV6-3
CDR3 DNA: TGTGCCAGCAGTCCCCAATACCCTCACAGGGTCCAAGAGACCCAGTACTTC
CDR3 protein: CASSPQYPHRVQETQYF

D gene: TRBD2
J gene: TRBJ2-3
clone size: -
V gene: TRBV5-1
CDR3 DNA: TGCGCCAGCAGCTTCTTAGCGGGTTACACAGATACGCAGTATTTT
CDR3 protein: CASSFLAGYTDTQYF

D gene: -
J gene: TRBJ1-2
clone size: -
V gene: TRBV7-2
CDR3 DNA: TGTGCCAGCAGCTTATCAGGGGCCTCCTACACCTTC
CDR3 protein: CASSLSGASYTF

D gene: -
J gene: TRBJ2-2
clone size: -
V gene: TRBV2
CDR3 DNA: TGTGCCAGCAGTGAAGCGGGGCGCGGCACCGGGGAGCTGTTTTTT
CDR3 protein: CASSEAGRGTGELFF

D gene: -
J gene: TRBJ1-1
clone size: -
V gene: TRBV4-1
CDR3 DNA: TGCGCCAGCAGCCAAGTGCGCGGGGCCATGAACACTGAAGCTTTCTTT
CDR3 protein: CASSQVRGAMNTEAFF

D gene: TRBD1
J gene: TRBJ2-5
clone size: once
V gene: TRBV7-2
CDR3 DNA: TGTGCCAGCAGCCAGACAGGGCGGAGACGAGAGACCCAGTACTTC
CDR3 protein: CASSQTGRRRETQYF

D gene: -
J gene: TRBJ1-5
clone size: -
V gene: TRBV24-1
CDR3 DNA: TGTGCCACCGCGGAATTAAGAGGGGGGGCCCAGCATTTT
CDR3 protein: CATAELRGGAQHF

D gene: -
J gene: TRBJ1-1
clone size: -
V gene: TRBV4-2
CDR3 DNA: TGTGCCAGCAGCCAAGGAGCCGGGTTGGACACTGAAGCTTTCTTT
CDR3 protein: CASSQGAGLDTEAFF

D gene: TRBD1
J gene: TRBJ2-2
clone size: -
V gene: TRBV27
CDR3 DNA: TGTGCCAGTGGACAGGGGGCCAACACCGGGGAGCTGTTTTTT
CDR3 protein: CASGQGANTGELFF

D gene: -
J gene: TRBJ2-3
clone size: -
V gene: TRBV27
CDR3 DNA: TGTGCCAGCAGTTTAGTAGGAGTACGGGGGAGTAGCACAGATACGCAGTATTTT
CDR3 protein: CASSLVGVRGSSTDTQYF

D gene: -
J gene: TRBJ1-1
clone size: -
V gene: TRBV15
CDR3 DNA: TGTGCCACCAGCAGAGGCCCGGGGTACACTGAAGCTTTCTTT
CDR3 protein: CATSRGPGYTEAFF

D gene: TRBD1
J gene: TRBJ1-4
clone size: few
V gene: TRBV5-4
CDR3 DNA: TGTGCCAGCAGCTTGGGACAGGGCGGGACTAATGAAAAACTGTTTTTT
CDR3 protein: CASSLGQGGTNEKLFF